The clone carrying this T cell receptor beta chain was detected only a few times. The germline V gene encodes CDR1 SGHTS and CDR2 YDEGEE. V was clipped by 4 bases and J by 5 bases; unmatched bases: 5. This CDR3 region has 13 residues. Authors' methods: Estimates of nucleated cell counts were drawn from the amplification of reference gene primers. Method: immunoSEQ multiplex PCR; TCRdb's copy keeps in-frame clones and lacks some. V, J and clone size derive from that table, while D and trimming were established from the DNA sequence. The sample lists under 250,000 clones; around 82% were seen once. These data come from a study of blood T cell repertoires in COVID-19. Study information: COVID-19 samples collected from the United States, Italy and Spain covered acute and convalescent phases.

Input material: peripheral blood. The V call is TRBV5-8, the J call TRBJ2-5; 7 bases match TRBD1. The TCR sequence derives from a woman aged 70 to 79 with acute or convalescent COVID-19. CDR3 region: CASSVDRRETQYF. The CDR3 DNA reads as TGTGCCAGCAGCGTGGACAGGCGCGAGACCCAGTACTTC. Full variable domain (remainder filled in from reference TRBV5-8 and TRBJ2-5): EAGVTQSPTHLIKTRGQQATLRCSPISGHTSVYWYQQALGLGLQFLLWYDEGEERNRGNFPPRFSGRQFPNYSSELNVNALELEDSALYLCASSVDRRETQYFGPGTRLLVL.